A single sample gave rise to the 22 T cell receptor beta chains below, sequenced in a study of blood T cell repertoires in COVID-19. The assay was immunoSEQ multiplex PCR, and TCRdb's table has in-frame clones only and misses some. Seen here are 80,000 to 130,000 clones, roughly 85% observed once, and the top ten hold about 2.5%. Sample: PBMCs or T cells enriched from blood (not recorded which). Source of these receptors: a woman aged 45 to 65 who had recovered from COVID-19.

The chain links TRBV18 to TRBJ2-7, with unresolved D. The ends were cut back, 1 base at V and 5 bases at J, with 15 bases in the middle. Germline V gives CDR1 KGHSH, CDR2 LQKENI. The CDR3 length is 15 residues. This CDR3 is CASSPRSPAADEQYF. The CDR3 nucleotides read TGTGCCAGCTCACCACGATCACCCGCGGCGGACGAGCAGTACTTC.

This clone was seen a few times. This sequence joins TRBV5-4 and TRBJ1-6; D may be TRBD1 (6 bases). Germline values: CDR1 SGHNT, CDR2 YYREEE (reference sequence). V lost 4 bases, J lost 7 bases, and 18 bases lay in between. The CDR3 runs to 16 residues. The CDR3 nucleotides are TGTGCCAGCAGCCCGGGTATGATAAGGGGGAATTCACCCCTCCACTTT. Translated, it gives CASSPGMIRGNSPLHF.

This chain uses TRBV9 with TRBJ2-5, with 10 bases matching TRBD2. The CDR3 totals 15 residues. Per germline, CDR1 SGDLS and CDR2 YYNGEE. V was pared by 0 bases and J by 5 bases, with 4 bases of the junction left unmatched. The CDR3 sequence is CASSVVAGGLETQYF. For the CDR3, the DNA is TGTGCCAGCAGCGTAGTAGCGGGAGGCTTGGAGACCCAGTACTTC.

The chain employs TRBV3-1 (or the pseudogene TRBV3-2) and TRBJ1-2; D is ambiguous. The CDR3 loop spans 15 amino acids. V lost 4 bases, J lost 4 bases, and 16 bases lay in between. From germline, CDR1 is LGHDT and CDR2 YNNKEL (reference sequence). The CDR3 DNA reads as TGTGCCAGCAGCCTGTCTATACTAACAAGCTATGGCTACACCTTC. Protein sequence: CASSLSILTSYGYTF.

The CDR3 DNA reads TGTGCCACCGCCCGGACTAGCGGGGCTACCTACAATGAGCAGTTCTTC. Its translation: CATARTSGATYNEQFF. The V gene is TRBV24-1, the J gene TRBJ2-1; 12 bases are shared with TRBD2. Germline CDR1 is KGHDR and CDR2 is SFDVKD. The V segment lost 9 bases and the J segment 2 bases; nucleotides outside the gene matches: 7. CDR3 length equals 16 residues.

The gene calls are TRBV6-5 and TRBJ1-5; D not resolved. There are 13 residues in the CDR3. Trimming pared 6 bases from V and 1 base from J, leaving 7 bases between. The germline CDR1 and CDR2 sequences are MNHEY and SVGAGI. CDR3 sequence (DNA): TGTGCCAGCAGACTCTACAGCAATCAGCCCCAGCATTTT. Translated, it gives CASRLYSNQPQHF.

The rearrangement joins TRBV29-1 to TRBJ2-2; 12 nucleotides align to TRBD1. There are 16 residues in the CDR3. Germline CDR1 is SQVTM and CDR2 is ANQGSEA. J gave up 7 bases and V 4 bases, and 10 bases lay outside the gene matches. CDR3 sequence (DNA): TGCAGCGTTGGGCCCGGGACAGGGGGCGCGTACGGGGAGCTGTTTTTT. Protein sequence: CSVGPGTGGAYGELFF.

The V and J genes are TRBV9 and TRBJ2-3; 9 nucleotides match TRBD2. Germline CDR1 reads SGDLS; CDR2 reads YYNGEE. The V and J ends lost 0 bases and 5 bases, in that order; junction bases with no gene match: 7. CDR3 length: 16 amino acids. The CDR3 nucleotides are TGTGCCAGCAGCGTAGTGGCGGGGGGGTTTGAAGATACGCAGTATTTT. Encoded protein: CASSVVAGGFEDTQYF.

The chain employs TRBV18 and TRBJ1-1; tentatively, D is TRBD1 (6 bases). The germline CDR1 and CDR2 sequences are KGHSH and LQKENI. Trimming pared 5 bases from V and 0 bases from J, leaving 16 bases between. This CDR3 comprises 16 residues. The CDR3 is CASSDRGGNMNTEAFF. The CDR3 nucleotides read TGTGCCAGCTCAGATCGAGGGGGTAACATGAACACTGAAGCTTTCTTT. Supplemented by reference TRBV18 and TRBJ1-1, the full variable domain reads NAGVMQNPRHLVRRRGQEARLRCSPMKGHSHVYWYRQLPEEGLKFMVYLQKENIIDESGMPKERFSAEFPKEGPSILRIQQVVRGDSAAYFCASSDRGGNMNTEAFFGQGTRLTVV.

The chain carries TRBV4-1 and TRBJ1-2; D gene unclear. Trimming removed 0 bases at V and 4 bases at J, with 15 bases between. Germline V gene data show CDR1 as MGHRA and CDR2 as YSYEKL. The CDR3 runs 16 residues. This CDR3 is CASSQDPGVLGYGYTF. The CDR3 DNA sequence: TGCGCCAGCAGCCAAGACCCCGGGGTACTAGGCTATGGCTACACCTTC.

CDR3 nucleotides: TGTGCCAGCAGTGAAGCGTATGAGGGACAGGGGGCTTATGGCTACACCTTC. Translating it yields CASSEAYEGQGAYGYTF. The rearrangement links TRBV6-1 to TRBJ1-2; 12 bases map to TRBD1. The CDR3 runs 17 residues. V was pared by 0 bases and J by 5 bases, with 7 bases of the junction left unmatched. Per the germline V gene, CDR1 is MNHNS and CDR2 is SASEGT.

This clone was counted once. V is TRBV2 and J is TRBJ1-1; D unresolved. The germline gives CDR1 SNHLY, CDR2 FYNNEI. V lost 6 bases and J 4 bases, leaving 12 bases between the germline ends. The CDR3 contains 13 residues. This chain's CDR3 is CASSLRVGTEAFF. The CDR3 coding sequence is TGTGCCAGCAGCCTGCGGGTGGGCACTGAAGCTTTCTTT.

By proportion, this clone is medium-sized (0.01 to 0.1%). This chain uses TRBV15 with TRBJ1-3; a possible D gene is TRBD1 (6 bases). Germline V gene sequence: CDR1 LNHNV, CDR2 YYDKDF (reference sequence). The CDR3 spans 15 residues. V lost 2 bases and J 4 bases, leaving 12 bases between the germline ends. The CDR3 spells CATSRLRGTGNTIYF. CDR3 in DNA: TGTGCCACCAGCAGACTCAGGGGTACGGGAAACACCATATATTTT.

This chain links TRBV2 with TRBJ2-6; TRBD1 matches 7 bases. The trim removed 8 bases at V and 0 bases at J, leaving 4 bases unmatched. CDR1 and CDR2 (germline): SNHLY, FYNNEI. There are 15 residues in the CDR3. CDR3 DNA sequence: TGTGCCAGCCAGAGGGACAGCTCTGGGGCCAACGTCCTGACTTTC. It yields the protein CASQRDSSGANVLTF.

The chain uses TRBV7-8 and TRBJ1-2, with 8 bases lining up with TRBD1. The CDR3 extends over 16 amino acids. Germline CDR1 and CDR2: SGHVS and FQNEAQ. The junction had 9 bases not matched to a gene; V was cut back by 1 base and J by 5 bases. The CDR3 bases are TGTGCCAGCAGCTTAGTGGGGACAGGCCTTCGGTATGGCTACACCTTC. It specifies CASSLVGTGLRYGYTF.

The CDR3 region has the DNA TGCAGCTCGCGGGACAGGGTAGAGACCCAGTACTTC. Translation gives CSSRDRVETQYF. The chain combines TRBV29-1 with TRBJ2-5; 9 bases map to TRBD1. CDR3 length equals 12 residues. Trimming at V came to 8 bases and at J to 4 bases, leaving 5 bases not matched to a gene. Germline V gene data show CDR1 as SQVTM and CDR2 as ANQGSEA.

The rearrangement uses TRBV5-4 and TRBJ1-1, with D perhaps TRBD1 (6 bases). From germline, CDR1 is SGHNT and CDR2 YYREEE (reference sequence). The V gene lost 2 bases and the J gene lost 5 bases, with 13 bases spanning the gap. This CDR3 is built from 14 residues. Here the CDR3 DNA reads TGTGCCAGCAGCTTAAACAGGGTAGGAACTGAAGCTTTCTTT. This sequence encodes CASSLNRVGTEAFF.

V gene TRBV28 combines with J gene TRBJ2-7, with 8 positions matching TRBD2. Germline V gene data show CDR1 as MDHEN and CDR2 as SYDVKM. This CDR3 spans 13 amino acids. The ends lost 5 bases at V and 2 bases at J; junction bases unmatched: 2. The CDR3 DNA follows: TGTGCCAGCAGTACTAGCGGCCCCTACGAGCAGTACTTC. It is translated as CASSTSGPYEQYF.

The V call is TRBV6-2 or TRBV6-3, the J call TRBJ2-7; D is perhaps TRBD1 (5 bases). Trimming pared 5 bases from V and 2 bases from J, leaving 7 bases between. CDR1 is MNHEY, CDR2 SVGEGT, per germline. The CDR3 sequence is 12 residues long. DNA for the CDR3: TGTGCCAGCAGTCCGACAGCCTACGAGCAGTACTTC. This codes for CASSPTAYEQYF.

This chain uses TRBV6-5 with TRBJ2-5; tentatively, D is TRBD2 (5 bases). CDR3 size: 14 residues. Looked up from germline, CDR1 is MNHEY and CDR2 is SVGAGI. Trimming pared 6 bases from V and 2 bases from J, leaving 13 bases between. CDR3 loop: CASSSLARQETQYF. CDR3 coding DNA: TGTGCCAGCAGCTCATTAGCGAGACAAGAGACCCAGTACTTC.

V usage is TRBV18 and J usage is TRBJ2-7, with D perhaps matching TRBD2 (6 bases). Germline CDR1 reads KGHSH; CDR2 reads LQKENI. The V end lost 5 bases, the J end lost 3 bases, and 14 bases lay between the germline ends. The CDR3 consists of 14 residues. The chain's CDR3 is CASSAGRSFYEQYF. Written as DNA, the CDR3 is TGTGCCAGCTCAGCAGGGAGGAGTTTCTACGAGCAGTACTTC.

CDR3 nucleotides: TGCGCCAGCAGCTCACAGGGTTCTAATGAAAAACTGTTTTTT. This codes for CASSSQGSNEKLFF. The rearrangement uses TRBV5-1 and TRBJ1-4; maybe TRBD1 (6 bases). Germline V gives CDR1 SGHRS, CDR2 YFSETQ. This CDR3 is built from 14 residues. V lost 3 bases to trimming and J lost 3 bases, with 9 bases between them.